The source of this T cell receptor (beta chain) is a study of cytomegalovirus exposure and HLA in healthy donors. Points on this clone: Its antigen remains unknown.

13 Jbeta primers and 60 Vbeta primers were used for the PCR. This table comes from immunoSEQ multiplex PCR, and its TCRdb copy is limited to in-frame clones, with some not included. The repertoire holds about 170,000 clones, with 62% as singletons. General study results and limits: Looking again later, the authors saw that most CMV-associated TCR beta chains seemed HLA-restricted. Associated with HLA alleles at 0.05 false discovery rate in a later analysis were around 15,000 TCR beta sequences.

The CDR3 has 16 residues. Germline V gene lookup returns CDR1 SGHVS and CDR2 FQNEAQ. The V segment lost 4 bases and the J segment 5 bases; nucleotides outside the gene matches: 10. The sequenced sample consisted of PBMCs. This chain connects TRBV7-8 to TRBJ2-5, with 10 bases matching TRBD1. This receptor was obtained from a man in his forties in good health and CMV-seronegative. CDR3 in amino acids: CASSYHGTGDGETQYF. The CDR3 coding sequence is TGTGCCAGCAGCTACCACGGGACAGGGGACGGGGAGACCCAGTACTTC.